There are many counts of the clone carrying this T cell receptor (beta chain). The germline gives CDR1 LGHNA, CDR2 YSLEER. Trimming cost V 1 base and J 2 bases, with 8 bases left between them. The CDR3 extends over 14 amino acids. In TCRdb, the PCR reads were re-called with MiXCR into one record per CDR3 protein. The table includes 550,000 to 750,000 distinct CDR3 sequences, 20% detected once. This entry comes from a study of molecular identifiers for immune sequencing clone quantification. V is TRBV4-3 and J is TRBJ1-1; D is unclear. The receptor was derived from a human donor in good health. Some libraries in this study had Jurkat cell RNA spiked in. Sequencing was performed on naive CD8+ T cells from blood, with Jurkat cell RNA spiked in. Sample subset: FACS-sorted CD8+CD4-CCR7+CD45RA+ naive T cells. The CDR3 protein is CASSQVPANTEAFF. The CDR3 region has the DNA TGCGCCAGCAGCCAAGTCCCAGCCAACACTGAAGCTTTCTTT.